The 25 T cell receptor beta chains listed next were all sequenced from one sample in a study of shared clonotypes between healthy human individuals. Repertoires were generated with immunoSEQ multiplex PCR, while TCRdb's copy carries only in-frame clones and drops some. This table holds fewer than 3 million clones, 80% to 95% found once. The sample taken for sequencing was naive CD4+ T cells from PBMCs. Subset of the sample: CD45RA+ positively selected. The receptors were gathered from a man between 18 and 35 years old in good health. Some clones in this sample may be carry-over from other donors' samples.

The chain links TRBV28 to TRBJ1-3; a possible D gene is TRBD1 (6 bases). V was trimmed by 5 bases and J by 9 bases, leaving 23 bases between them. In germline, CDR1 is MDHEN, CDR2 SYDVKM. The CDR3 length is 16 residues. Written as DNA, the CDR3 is TGTGCCAGCAGTCCACAGGGACCCCGAGTAGGTAGCACCATATATTTT. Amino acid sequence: CASSPQGPRVGSTIYF.

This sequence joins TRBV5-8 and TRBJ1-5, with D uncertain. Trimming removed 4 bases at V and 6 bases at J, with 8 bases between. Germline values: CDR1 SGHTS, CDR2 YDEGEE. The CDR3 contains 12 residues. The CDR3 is CASSLTGQPQHF. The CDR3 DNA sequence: TGTGCCAGCAGCCTAACGGGTCAGCCCCAGCATTTT.

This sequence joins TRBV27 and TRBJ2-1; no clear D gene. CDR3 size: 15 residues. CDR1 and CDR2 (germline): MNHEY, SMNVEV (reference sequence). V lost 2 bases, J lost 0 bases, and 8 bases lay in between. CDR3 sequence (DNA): TGTGCCAGCAGTTTAATTTCCAACTCCTACAATGAGCAGTTCTTC. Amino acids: CASSLISNSYNEQFF.

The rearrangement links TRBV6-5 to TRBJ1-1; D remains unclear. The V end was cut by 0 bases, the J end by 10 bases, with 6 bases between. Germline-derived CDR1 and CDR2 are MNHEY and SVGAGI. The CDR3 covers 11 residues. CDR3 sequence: CASSYSSRAFF. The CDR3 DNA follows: TGTGCCAGCAGTTACTCATCCAGAGCTTTCTTT.

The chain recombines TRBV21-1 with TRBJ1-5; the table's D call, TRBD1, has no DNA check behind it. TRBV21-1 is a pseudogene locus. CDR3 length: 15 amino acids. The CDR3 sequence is CASSGNRGPNQPQHF. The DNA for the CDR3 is TGTGCCAGCAGCGGAAACAGGGGGCCCAATCAGCCCCAGCATTTT.

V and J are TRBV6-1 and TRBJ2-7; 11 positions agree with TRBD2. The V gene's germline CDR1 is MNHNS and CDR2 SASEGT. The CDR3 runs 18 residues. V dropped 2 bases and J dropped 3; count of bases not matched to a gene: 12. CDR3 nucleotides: TGTGCCAGCAGTGAACCCCCAAATAGCGGGAGGGCCTTCTACGAGCAGTACTTC. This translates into CASSEPPNSGRAFYEQYF.

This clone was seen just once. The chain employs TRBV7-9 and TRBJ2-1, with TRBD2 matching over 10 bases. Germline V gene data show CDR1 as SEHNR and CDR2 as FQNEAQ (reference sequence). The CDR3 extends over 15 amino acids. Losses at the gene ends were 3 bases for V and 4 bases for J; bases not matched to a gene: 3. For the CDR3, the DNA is TGTGCCAGCAGCTTCGGACTAGCGGATTACAATGAGCAGTTCTTC. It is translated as CASSFGLADYNEQFF.

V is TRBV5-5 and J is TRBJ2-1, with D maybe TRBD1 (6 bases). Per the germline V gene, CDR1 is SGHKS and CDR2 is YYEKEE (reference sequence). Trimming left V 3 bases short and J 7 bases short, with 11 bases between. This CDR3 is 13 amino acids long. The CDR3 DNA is TGTGCCAGCAGCTGGACAGATTTTAATGAGCAGTTCTTC. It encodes CASSWTDFNEQFF. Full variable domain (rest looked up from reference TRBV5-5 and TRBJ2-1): DAGVTQSPTHLIKTRGQQVTLRCSPISGHKSVSWYQQVLGQGPQFIFQYYEKEERGRGNFPDRFSARQFPNYSSELNVNALLLGDSALYLCASSWTDFNEQFFGPGTRLTVL.

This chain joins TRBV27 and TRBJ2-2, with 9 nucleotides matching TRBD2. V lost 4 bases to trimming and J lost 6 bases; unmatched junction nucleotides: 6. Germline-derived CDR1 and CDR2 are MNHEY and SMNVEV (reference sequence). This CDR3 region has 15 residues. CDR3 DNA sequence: TGTGCCAGCAGTTCTCTAGCGGGACGAGCCGGGGAGCTGTTTTTT. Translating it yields CASSSLAGRAGELFF.

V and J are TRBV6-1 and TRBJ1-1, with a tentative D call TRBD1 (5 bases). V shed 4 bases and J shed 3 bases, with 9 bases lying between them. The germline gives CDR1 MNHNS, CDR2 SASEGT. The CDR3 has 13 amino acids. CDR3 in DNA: TGTGCCAGCAGTGGGGGGGTGGACACTGAAGCTTTCTTT. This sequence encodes CASSGGVDTEAFF.

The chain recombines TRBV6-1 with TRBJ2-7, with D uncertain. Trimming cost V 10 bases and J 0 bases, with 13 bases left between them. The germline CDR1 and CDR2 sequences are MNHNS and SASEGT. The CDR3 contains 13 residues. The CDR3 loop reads CATRVSSSYEQYF. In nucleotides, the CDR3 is TGTGCCACCAGAGTTTCGAGCTCCTACGAGCAGTACTTC.

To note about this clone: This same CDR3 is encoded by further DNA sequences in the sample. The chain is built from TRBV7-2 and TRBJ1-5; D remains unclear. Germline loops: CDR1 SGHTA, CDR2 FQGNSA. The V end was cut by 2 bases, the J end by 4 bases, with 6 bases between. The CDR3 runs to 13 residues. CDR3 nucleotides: TGTGCCAGCAGCTTAAGACGGAATCAGCCCCAGCATTTT. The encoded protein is CASSLRRNQPQHF.

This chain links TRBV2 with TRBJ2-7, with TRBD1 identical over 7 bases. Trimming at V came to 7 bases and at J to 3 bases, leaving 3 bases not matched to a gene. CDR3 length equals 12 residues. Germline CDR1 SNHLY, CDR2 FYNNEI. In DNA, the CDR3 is TGTGCCAGCAAGCAGGGGGACTACGAGCAGTACTTC. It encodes CASKQGDYEQYF.

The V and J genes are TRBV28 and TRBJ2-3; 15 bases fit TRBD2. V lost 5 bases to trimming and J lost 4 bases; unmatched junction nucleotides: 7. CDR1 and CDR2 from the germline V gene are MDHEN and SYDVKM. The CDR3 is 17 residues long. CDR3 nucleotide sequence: TGTGCCAGCAGTGCTCACGGACTAGCGGGAGGGTCAGATACGCAGTATTTT. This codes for CASSAHGLAGGSDTQYF.

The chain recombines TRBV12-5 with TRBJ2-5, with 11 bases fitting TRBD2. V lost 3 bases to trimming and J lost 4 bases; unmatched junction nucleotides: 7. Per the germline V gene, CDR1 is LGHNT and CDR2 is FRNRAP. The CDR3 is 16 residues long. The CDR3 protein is CASGFQLAGGGETQYF. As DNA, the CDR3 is TGTGCTAGTGGTTTTCAGCTAGCGGGAGGAGGAGAGACCCAGTACTTC. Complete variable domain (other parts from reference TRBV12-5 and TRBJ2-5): DARVTQTPRHKVTEMGQEVTMRCQPILGHNTVFWYRQTMMQGLELLAYFRNRAPLDDSGMPKDRFSAEMPDATLATLKIQPSEPRDSAVYFCASGFQLAGGGETQYFGPGTRLLVL.

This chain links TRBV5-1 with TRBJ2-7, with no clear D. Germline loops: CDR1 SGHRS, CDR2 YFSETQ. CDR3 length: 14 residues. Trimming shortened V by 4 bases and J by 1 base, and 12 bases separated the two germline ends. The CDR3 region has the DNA TGCGCCAGCAGCAAGGGATTTACTTCCTACGAGCAGTACTTC. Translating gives CASSKGFTSYEQYF.

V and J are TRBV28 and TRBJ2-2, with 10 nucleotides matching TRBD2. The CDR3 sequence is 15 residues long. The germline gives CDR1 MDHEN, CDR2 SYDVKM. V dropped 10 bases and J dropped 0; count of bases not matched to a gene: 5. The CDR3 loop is CATRTSGANTGELFF. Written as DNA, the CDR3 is TGTGCCACCAGGACTAGCGGAGCGAACACCGGGGAGCTGTTTTTT.

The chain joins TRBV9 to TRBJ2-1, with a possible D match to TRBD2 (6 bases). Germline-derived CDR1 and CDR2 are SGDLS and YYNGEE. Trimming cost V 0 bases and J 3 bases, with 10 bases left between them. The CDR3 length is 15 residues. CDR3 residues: CASSVDGTVYNEQFF. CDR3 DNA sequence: TGTGCCAGCAGCGTAGATGGGACTGTCTACAATGAGCAGTTCTTC.

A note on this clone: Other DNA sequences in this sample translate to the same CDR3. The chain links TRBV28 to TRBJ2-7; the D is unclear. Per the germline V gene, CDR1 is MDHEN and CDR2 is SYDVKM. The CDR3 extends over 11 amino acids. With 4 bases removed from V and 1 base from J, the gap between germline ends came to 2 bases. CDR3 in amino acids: CASSYSYEQYF. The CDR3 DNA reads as TGTGCCAGCAGTTATTCCTACGAGCAGTACTTC. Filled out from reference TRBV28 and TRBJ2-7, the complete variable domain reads DVKVTQSSRYLVKRTGEKVFLECVQDMDHENMFWYRQDPGLGLRLIYFSYDVKMKEKGDIPEGYSVSREKKERFSLILESASTNQTSMYLCASSYSYEQYFGPGTRLTVT.

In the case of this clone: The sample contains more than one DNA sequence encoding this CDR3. This CDR3 is CASSVQSSGNTIYF. The CDR3 coding sequence is TGTGCCAGCAGCGTCCAGAGCTCTGGAAACACCATATATTTT. V usage is TRBV9 and J usage is TRBJ1-3; no definite D call. V gave up 2 bases and J gave up 0 bases, with 6 bases separating them. Per the germline V gene, CDR1 is SGDLS and CDR2 is YYNGEE. This CDR3 comprises 14 residues. The full variable domain, rest sourced from reference TRBV9 and TRBJ1-3, is DSGVTQTPKHLITATGQRVTLRCSPRSGDLSVYWYQQSLDQGLQFLIQYYNGEERAKGNILERFSAQQFPDLHSELNLSSLELGDSALYFCASSVQSSGNTIYFGEGSWLTVV.

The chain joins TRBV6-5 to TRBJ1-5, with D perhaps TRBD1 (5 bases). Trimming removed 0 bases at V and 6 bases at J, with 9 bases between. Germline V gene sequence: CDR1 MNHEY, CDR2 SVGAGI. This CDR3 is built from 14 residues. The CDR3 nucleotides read TGTGCCAGCAGTTACTCGGGGGGGAGTCAGCCCCAGCATTTT. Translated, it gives CASSYSGGSQPQHF.

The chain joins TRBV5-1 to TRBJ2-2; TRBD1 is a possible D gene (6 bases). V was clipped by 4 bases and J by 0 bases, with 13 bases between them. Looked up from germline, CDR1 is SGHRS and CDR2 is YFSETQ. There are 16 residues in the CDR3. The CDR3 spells CASSAPTGPNTGELFF. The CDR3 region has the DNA TGCGCCAGCAGCGCCCCGACAGGCCCGAACACCGGGGAGCTGTTTTTT.

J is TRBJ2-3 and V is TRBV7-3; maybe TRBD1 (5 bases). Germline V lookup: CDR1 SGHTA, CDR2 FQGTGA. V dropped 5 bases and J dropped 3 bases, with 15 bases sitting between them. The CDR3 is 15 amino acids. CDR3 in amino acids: CASSPQGVGTDTQYF. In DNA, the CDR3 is TGTGCCAGCAGCCCCCAAGGGGTGGGAACAGATACGCAGTATTTT.

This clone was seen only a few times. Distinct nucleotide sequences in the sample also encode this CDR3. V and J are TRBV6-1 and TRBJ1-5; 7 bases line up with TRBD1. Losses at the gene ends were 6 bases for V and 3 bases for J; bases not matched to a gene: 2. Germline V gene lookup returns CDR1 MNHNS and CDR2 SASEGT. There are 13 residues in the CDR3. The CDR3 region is CASRTGNNQPQHF. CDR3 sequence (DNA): TGTGCCAGCAGGACAGGGAACAATCAGCCCCAGCATTTT.

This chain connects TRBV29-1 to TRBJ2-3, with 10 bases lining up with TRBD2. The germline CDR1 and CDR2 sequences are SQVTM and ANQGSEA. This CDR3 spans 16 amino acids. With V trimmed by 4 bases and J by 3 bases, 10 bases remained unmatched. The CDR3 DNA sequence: TGCAGCGTTGCAGCTCTAGCGGGAGCCGGGACAGATACGCAGTATTTT. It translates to CSVAALAGAGTDTQYF.